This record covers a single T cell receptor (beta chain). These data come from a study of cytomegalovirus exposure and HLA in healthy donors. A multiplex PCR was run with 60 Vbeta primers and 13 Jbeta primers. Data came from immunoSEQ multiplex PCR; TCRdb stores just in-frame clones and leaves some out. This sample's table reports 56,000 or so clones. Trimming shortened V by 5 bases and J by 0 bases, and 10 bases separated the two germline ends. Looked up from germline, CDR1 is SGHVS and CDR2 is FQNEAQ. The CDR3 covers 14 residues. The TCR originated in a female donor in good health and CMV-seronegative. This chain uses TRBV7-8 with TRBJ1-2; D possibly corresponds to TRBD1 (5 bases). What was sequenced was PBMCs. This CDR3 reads CASSDRGANYGYTF. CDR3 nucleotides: TGTGCCAGCAGCGACCGGGGGGCTAACTATGGCTACACCTTC.